The rows below give T cell receptor beta chains drawn from one sample of a study of beta chain features in type 1 diabetes. Clones were read by immunoSEQ multiplex PCR, and TCRdb kept only the in-frame ones, dropping some. The table has around 58,000 clones, roughly 60% seen once; the top ten hold roughly 2.4%. Sample: Tregs from blood. These receptors came from a woman aged 18 to 35 in good health. Each CDR3 is given with its conserved first and last residue.

v_call cdr3_aa
TRBV5-6 CASSFPQANSPLHF
TRBV6-5 CASKRDQTYEQYF
TRBV7-2 CASSLGGDLADTQYF
TRBV5-1 CASSGGQAKAFF
TRBV19 CASRTNRGQGEKLFF
TRBV4-1 CASSQDGGTTQYF
TRBV7-8 CASSFAGGPTEAFF
TRBV18 CASSRGGDNEQFF
TRBV6-4 CASPRPRTPATDTQYF
TRBV5-5 CASSQGAQPQHF
TRBV4-2 CASSQHRTSVDTDTQYF
TRBV7-9 CASSLGTSGFTDTQYF
TRBV5-1 CASTLGLAGEETQYF
TRBV25-1 CASSGTGLGEKLFF
TRBV4-2 CASSQDWSGAYNSPLHF
TRBV13 CASSTRRTGRNEKLFF
TRBV7-2 CASSPSSYEQYF
TRBV29-1 CSGGQGYTEAFF